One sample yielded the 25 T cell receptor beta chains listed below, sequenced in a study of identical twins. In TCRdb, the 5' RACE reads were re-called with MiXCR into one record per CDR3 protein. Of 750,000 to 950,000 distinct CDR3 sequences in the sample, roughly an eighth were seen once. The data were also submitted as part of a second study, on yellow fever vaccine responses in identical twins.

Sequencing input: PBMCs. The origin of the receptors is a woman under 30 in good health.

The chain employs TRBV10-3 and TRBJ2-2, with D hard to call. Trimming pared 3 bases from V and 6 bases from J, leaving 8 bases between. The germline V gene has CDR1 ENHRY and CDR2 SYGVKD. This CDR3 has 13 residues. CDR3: CAISEGVPGELFF. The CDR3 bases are TGTGCCATCAGTGAAGGCGTCCCCGGGGAGCTGTTTTTT.

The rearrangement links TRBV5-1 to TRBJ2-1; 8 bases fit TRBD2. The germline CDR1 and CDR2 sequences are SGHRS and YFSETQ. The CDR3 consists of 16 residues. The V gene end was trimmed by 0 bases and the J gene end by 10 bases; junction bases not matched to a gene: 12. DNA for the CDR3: TGCGCCAGCAGCTTGGGTGAAGCGGGGGCCTTCAGGGAGCAGTTCTTC. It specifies CASSLGEAGAFREQFF.

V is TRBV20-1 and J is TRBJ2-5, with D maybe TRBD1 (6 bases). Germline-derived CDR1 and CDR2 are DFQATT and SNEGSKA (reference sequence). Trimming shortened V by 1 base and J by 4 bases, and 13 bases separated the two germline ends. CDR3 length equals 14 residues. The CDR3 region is CSARVQDSRETQYF. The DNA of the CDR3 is TGCAGTGCTAGAGTACAGGACAGTAGAGAGACCCAGTACTTC.

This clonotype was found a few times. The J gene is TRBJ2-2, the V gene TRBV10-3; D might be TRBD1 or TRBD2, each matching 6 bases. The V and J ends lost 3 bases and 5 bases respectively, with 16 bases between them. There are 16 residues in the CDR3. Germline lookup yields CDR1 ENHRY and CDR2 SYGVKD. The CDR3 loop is CAISDSTQGGTGELFF. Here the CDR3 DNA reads TGTGCCATCAGTGACTCCACTCAAGGGGGGACCGGGGAGCTGTTTTTT.

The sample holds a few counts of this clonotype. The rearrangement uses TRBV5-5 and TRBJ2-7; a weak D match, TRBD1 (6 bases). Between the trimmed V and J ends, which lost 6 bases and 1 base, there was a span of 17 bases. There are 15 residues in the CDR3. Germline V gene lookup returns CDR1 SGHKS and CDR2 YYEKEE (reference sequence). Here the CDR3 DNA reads TGTGCCAGCACTATGGACAGCTCACCGTCCTACGAGCAGTACTTC. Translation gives CASTMDSSPSYEQYF.

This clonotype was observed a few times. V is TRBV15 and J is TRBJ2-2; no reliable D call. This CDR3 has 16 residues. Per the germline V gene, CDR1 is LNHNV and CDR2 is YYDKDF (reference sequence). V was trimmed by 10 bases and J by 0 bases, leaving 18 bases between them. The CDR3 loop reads CAIPAPPSTNTGELFF. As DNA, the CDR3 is TGTGCCATCCCGGCCCCACCATCTACGAACACCGGGGAGCTGTTTTTT. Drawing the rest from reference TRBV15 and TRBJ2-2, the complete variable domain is DAMVIQNPRYQVTQFGKPVTLSCSQTLNHNVMYWYQQKSSQAPKLLFHYYDKDFNNEADTPDNFQSRRPNTSFCFLDIRSPGLGDTAMYLCAIPAPPSTNTGELFFGEGSRLTVL.

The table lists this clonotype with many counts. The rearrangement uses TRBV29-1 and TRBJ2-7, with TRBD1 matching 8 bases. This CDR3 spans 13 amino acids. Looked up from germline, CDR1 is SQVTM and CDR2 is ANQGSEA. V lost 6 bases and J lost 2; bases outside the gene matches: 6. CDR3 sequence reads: CSVGNRGTYEQYF. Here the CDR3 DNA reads TGCAGCGTAGGCAACAGGGGGACCTACGAGCAGTACTTC.

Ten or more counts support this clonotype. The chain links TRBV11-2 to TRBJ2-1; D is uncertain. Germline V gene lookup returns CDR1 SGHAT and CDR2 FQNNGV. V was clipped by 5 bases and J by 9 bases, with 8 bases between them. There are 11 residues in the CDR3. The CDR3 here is CASSPNSEQFF. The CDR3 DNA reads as TGTGCCAGCAGCCCGAACAGTGAGCAGTTCTTC.

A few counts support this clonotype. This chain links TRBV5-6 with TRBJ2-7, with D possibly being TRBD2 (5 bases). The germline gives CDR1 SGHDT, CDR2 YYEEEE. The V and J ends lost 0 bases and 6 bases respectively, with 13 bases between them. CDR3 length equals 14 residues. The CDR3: CASSLVFLGGEQYF. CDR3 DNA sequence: TGTGCCAGCAGCTTGGTTTTCTTAGGAGGCGAGCAGTACTTC.

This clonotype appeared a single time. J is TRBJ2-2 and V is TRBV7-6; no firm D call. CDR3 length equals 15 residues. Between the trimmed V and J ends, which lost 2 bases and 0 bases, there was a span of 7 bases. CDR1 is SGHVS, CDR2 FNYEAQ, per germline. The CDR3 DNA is TGTGCCAGCAGCTTATTTGCCACGAACACCGGGGAGCTGTTTTTT. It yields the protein CASSLFATNTGELFF.

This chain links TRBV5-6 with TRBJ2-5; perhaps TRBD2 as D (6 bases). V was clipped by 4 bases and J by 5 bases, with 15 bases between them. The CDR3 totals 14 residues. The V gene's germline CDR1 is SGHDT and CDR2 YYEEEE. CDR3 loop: CASSPTGVVETQYF. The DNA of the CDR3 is TGTGCCAGCAGCCCCACGGGGGTAGTGGAGACCCAGTACTTC.

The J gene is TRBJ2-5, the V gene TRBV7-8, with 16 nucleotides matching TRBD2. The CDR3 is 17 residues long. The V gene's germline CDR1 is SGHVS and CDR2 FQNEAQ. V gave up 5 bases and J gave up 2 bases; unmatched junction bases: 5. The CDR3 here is CASSLGLAGGPQETQYF. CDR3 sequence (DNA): TGTGCCAGCAGCCTGGGACTAGCGGGGGGGCCTCAAGAGACCCAGTACTTC.

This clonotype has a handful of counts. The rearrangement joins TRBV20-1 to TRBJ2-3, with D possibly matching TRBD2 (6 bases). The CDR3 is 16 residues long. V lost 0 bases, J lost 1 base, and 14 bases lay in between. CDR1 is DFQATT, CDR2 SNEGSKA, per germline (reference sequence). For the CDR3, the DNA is TGCAGTGCTAGAGATTTTAGGAGGGGAGGCACAGATACGCAGTATTTT. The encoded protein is CSARDFRRGGTDTQYF.

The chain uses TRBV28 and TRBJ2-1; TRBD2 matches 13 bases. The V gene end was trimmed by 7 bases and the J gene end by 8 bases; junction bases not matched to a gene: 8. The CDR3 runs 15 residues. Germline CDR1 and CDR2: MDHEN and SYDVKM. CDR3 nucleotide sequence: TGTGCCAGCAAAGGACTAGCGGGAGTTCTGGATGAGCAGTTCTTC. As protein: CASKGLAGVLDEQFF.

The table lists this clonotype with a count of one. This CDR3 is CASSGLAGANGDTQYF. The CDR3 DNA reads as TGTGCCAGCTCAGGACTAGCGGGGGCCAACGGGGATACGCAGTATTTT. V and J are TRBV18 and TRBJ2-3; 13 bases are a match to TRBD2. V was clipped by 5 bases and J by 6 bases; unmatched bases: 8. The CDR3 consists of 16 residues. Germline V gene lookup returns CDR1 KGHSH and CDR2 LQKENI.

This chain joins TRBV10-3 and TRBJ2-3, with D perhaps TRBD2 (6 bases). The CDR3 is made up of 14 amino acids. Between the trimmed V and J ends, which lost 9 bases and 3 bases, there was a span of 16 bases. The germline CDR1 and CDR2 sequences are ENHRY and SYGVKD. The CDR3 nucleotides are TGTGCCATTTCGGGGGTTGGAGGGACAGATACGCAGTATTTT. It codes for CAISGVGGTDTQYF.

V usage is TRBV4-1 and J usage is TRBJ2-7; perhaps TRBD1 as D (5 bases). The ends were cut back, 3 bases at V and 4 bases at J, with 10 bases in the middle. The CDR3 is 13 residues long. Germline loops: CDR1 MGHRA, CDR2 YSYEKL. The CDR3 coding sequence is TGCGCCAGCAGCCACAATCAGGGATACGAGCAGTACTTC. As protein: CASSHNQGYEQYF.

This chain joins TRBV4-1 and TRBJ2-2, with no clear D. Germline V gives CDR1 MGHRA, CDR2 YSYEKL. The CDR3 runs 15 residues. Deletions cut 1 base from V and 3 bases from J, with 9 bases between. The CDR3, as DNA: TGCGCCAGCAGCCAAGCCCTCCAGTACACCGGGGAGCTGTTTTTT. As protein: CASSQALQYTGELFF.

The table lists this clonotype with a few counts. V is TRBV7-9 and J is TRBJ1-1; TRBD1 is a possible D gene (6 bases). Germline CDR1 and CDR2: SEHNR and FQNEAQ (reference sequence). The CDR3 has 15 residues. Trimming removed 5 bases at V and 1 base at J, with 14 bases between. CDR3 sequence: CASSLSWGQNTEAFF. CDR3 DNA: TGTGCCAGCAGCCTCTCCTGGGGACAGAACACTGAAGCTTTCTTT.

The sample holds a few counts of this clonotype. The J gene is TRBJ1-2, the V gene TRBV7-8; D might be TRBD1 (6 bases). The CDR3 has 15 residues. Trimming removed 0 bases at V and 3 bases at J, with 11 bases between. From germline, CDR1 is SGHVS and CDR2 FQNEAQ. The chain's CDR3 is CASSLARGSDYGYTF. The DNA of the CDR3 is TGTGCCAGCAGCTTAGCCAGGGGAAGTGACTATGGCTACACCTTC.

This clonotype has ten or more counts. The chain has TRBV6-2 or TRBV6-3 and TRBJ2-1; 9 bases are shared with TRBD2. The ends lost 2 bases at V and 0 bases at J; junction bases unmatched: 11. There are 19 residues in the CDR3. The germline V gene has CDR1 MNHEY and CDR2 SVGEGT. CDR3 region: CASSYEAGGRGSSYNEQFF. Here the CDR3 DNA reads TGTGCCAGCAGTTACGAGGCGGGGGGGCGTGGGAGCTCCTACAATGAGCAGTTCTTC.

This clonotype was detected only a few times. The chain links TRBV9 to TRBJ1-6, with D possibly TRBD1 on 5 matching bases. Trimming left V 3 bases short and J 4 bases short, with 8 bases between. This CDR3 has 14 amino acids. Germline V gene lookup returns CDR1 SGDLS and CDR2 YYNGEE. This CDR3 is CASSARQYNSPLHF. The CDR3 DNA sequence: TGTGCCAGCAGCGCAAGACAGTATAATTCACCCCTCCACTTT.

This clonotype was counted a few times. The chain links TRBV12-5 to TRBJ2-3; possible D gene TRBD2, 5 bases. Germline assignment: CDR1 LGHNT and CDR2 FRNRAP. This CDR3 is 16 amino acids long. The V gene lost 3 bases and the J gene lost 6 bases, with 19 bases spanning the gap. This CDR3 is CASGFSTLPGGDTQYF. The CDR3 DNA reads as TGTGCTAGTGGTTTTTCGACACTACCCGGAGGCGATACGCAGTATTTT.

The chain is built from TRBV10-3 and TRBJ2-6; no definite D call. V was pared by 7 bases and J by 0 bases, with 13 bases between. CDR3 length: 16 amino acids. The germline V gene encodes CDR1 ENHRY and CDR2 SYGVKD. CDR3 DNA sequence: TGTGCCATCACCCCAGACTGGACCTCTGGGGCCAACGTCCTGACTTTC. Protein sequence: CAITPDWTSGANVLTF.

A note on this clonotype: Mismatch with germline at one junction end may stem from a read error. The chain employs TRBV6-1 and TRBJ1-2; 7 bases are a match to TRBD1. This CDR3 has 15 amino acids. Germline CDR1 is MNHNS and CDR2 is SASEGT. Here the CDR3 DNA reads TGTGCCAGCAGGGAAGGGACAGTCAACGGCTATGGCTACACCTTC. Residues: CASREGTVNGYGYTF.